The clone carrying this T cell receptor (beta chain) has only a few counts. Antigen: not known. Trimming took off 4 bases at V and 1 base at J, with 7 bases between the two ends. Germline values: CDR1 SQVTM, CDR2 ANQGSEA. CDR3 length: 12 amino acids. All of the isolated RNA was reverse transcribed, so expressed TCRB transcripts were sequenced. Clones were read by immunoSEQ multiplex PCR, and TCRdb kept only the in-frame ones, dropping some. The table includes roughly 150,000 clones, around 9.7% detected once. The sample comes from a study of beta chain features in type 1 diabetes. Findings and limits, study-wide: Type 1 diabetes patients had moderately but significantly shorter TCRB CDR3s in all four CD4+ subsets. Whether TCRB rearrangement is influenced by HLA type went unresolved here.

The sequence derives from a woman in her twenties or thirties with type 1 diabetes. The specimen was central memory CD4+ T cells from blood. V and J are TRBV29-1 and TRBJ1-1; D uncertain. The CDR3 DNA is TGCAGCGTTGCGGTCCCGAACACTGAAGCTTTCTTT. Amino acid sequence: CSVAVPNTEAFF.